The 30 T cell receptor beta chains listed next were all sequenced from one sample in a study of T-cell reconstitution after alpha-beta-depleted transplantation in children. This sample's TCRbeta library carried unique molecular identifier barcodes. Each CDR3 protein is one row after TCRdb ran MiXCR on the PCR reads. The table shows just under 550,000 distinct CDR3 sequences, with approximately 20% occurring only once. The input for sequencing was PBMCs from the stem cell graft donor, taken from the stem cell graft. Source of these receptors: a human donor who donated a stem cell graft to a child with acute lymphoblastic leukemia.

This chain joins TRBV28 and TRBJ1-5; D may be TRBD1 (5 bases). This CDR3 is built from 15 residues. V was shortened by 6 bases and J by 1 base, with 13 bases between the two germline ends. The V gene's germline CDR1 is MDHEN and CDR2 SYDVKM. The CDR3 bases are TGTGCCAGCAGCCCAGGGAGGAGGAGCAATCAGCCCCAGCATTTT. Its translation is CASSPGRRSNQPQHF.

This sequence joins TRBV24-1 and TRBJ2-2; D is uncertain. The CDR3 covers 16 residues. V lost 0 bases and J lost 5, with 12 bases in between. Germline V gives CDR1 KGHDR, CDR2 SFDVKD. The CDR3 sequence is CATSDLGTPLTGELFF. DNA of the CDR3: TGTGCCACCAGTGATTTGGGAACTCCCTTAACCGGGGAGCTGTTTTTT.

This clonotype was picked up a small number of times. The chain joins TRBV6-2 or TRBV6-3 to TRBJ2-1; D is perhaps TRBD2 (6 bases). This CDR3 is built from 16 residues. The germline gives CDR1 MNHEY, CDR2 SVGEGT. The germline V and J ends were trimmed by 0 bases and 8 bases, with 17 bases remaining between them. The CDR3 region is CASSYSVRDGVYEQFF. As DNA, the CDR3 is TGTGCCAGCAGTTACTCGGTGCGGGACGGGGTCTATGAGCAGTTCTTC.

The gene calls are TRBV7-9 and TRBJ2-2; 7 bases line up with TRBD1. The V gene end was trimmed by 3 bases and the J gene end by 6 bases; junction bases not matched to a gene: 1. CDR1 and CDR2 from the germline V gene are SEHNR and FQNEAQ (reference sequence). This CDR3 comprises 13 residues. This CDR3 is CASSFGQAGELFF. The CDR3 DNA sequence: TGTGCCAGCAGCTTTGGACAGGCCGGGGAGCTGTTTTTT. Using reference TRBV7-9 and TRBJ2-2 for the parts outside the CDR3, the full variable domain is DTGVSQNPRHKITKRGQNVTFRCDPISEHNRLYWYRQTLGQGPEFLTYFQNEAQLEKSRLLSDRFSAERPKGSFSTLEIQRTEQGDSAMYLCASSFGQAGELFFGEGSRLTVL.

This rearrangement joins TRBV29-1 to TRBJ2-5; D might be TRBD2 (5 bases). Germline CDR1 reads SQVTM; CDR2 reads ANQGSEA. Trimming took off 4 bases at V and 2 bases at J, with 11 bases between the two ends. The CDR3 is made up of 13 amino acids. In DNA, the CDR3 is TGCAGCGTTGGGCGGAGCGGACAAGAGACCCAGTACTTC. It yields the protein CSVGRSGQETQYF.

There are a few counts of this clonotype. The rearrangement joins TRBV5-1 to TRBJ2-1, with D possibly matching TRBD1 (5 bases). Germline CDR1 is SGHRS and CDR2 is YFSETQ. This CDR3 is 14 amino acids long. Trimming stripped 0 bases from V and 6 bases from J, with 10 bases between. CDR3 DNA: TGCGCCAGCAGCTTGGGATTTGGGGCCAATGAGCAGTTCTTC. This gives the protein CASSLGFGANEQFF.

This clonotype was found a few times. This sequence joins TRBV5-5 and TRBJ2-7; D gene unclear. Germline assignment: CDR1 SGHKS and CDR2 YYEKEE (reference sequence). The ends were cut back, 1 base at V and 2 bases at J, with 10 bases in the middle. The CDR3 consists of 14 residues. CDR3 sequence (DNA): TGTGCCAGCAGCTTGTTCGACGGAACCTACGAGCAGTACTTC. It codes for CASSLFDGTYEQYF.

This clonotype showed up just a few times. The V gene is TRBV20-1, the J gene TRBJ2-1; TRBD2 might be the D (6 bases). The CDR3 runs 15 residues. Germline loops: CDR1 DFQATT, CDR2 SNEGSKA (reference sequence). Trimming shortened V by 5 bases and J by 2 bases, and 16 bases separated the two germline ends. The CDR3 reads CSALSDSGPYNEQFF. For the CDR3, the DNA is TGCAGTGCTTTATCCGACAGCGGGCCCTACAATGAGCAGTTCTTC.

This clonotype was seen a few times. This chain uses TRBV9 with TRBJ1-1, with D unresolved. Trimming removed 2 bases at V and 1 base at J, with 6 bases between. The CDR3 is made up of 13 amino acids. Germline CDR1 is SGDLS and CDR2 is YYNGEE. The CDR3 nucleotides read TGTGCCAGCAGCGTGGAGAAGAACACTGAAGCTTTCTTT. Encoded protein: CASSVEKNTEAFF.

This chain uses TRBV6-6 with TRBJ1-3, with a possible D match to TRBD1 (5 bases). Germline V gives CDR1 MNHNY, CDR2 SVGAGI (reference sequence). Trimming shortened V by 4 bases and J by 8 bases, and 9 bases separated the two germline ends. This CDR3 region has 12 residues. CDR3 loop: CASSLVGDTIYF. As DNA, the CDR3 is TGTGCCAGCAGTTTAGTGGGGGACACCATATATTTT.

V is TRBV10-2 and J is TRBJ2-7; the D is unclear. Trimming stripped 7 bases from V and 4 bases from J, with 8 bases between. The CDR3 loop spans 11 amino acids. Germline V gene data show CDR1 as WSHSY and CDR2 as SAAADI. For the CDR3, the DNA is TGCGCCAGCAATGACCGGTACGAGCAGTACTTC. It translates to CASNDRYEQYF.

This clonotype showed up just a few times. The chain recombines TRBV28 with TRBJ1-4; the D gene is possibly TRBD1 (6 bases). The CDR3 covers 15 residues. Trimming stripped 1 base from V and 6 bases from J, with 12 bases between. Germline values: CDR1 MDHEN, CDR2 SYDVKM. The CDR3 here is CASSLSGQLYEKLFF. As DNA, the CDR3 is TGTGCCAGCAGTTTATCCGGACAGCTCTATGAAAAACTGTTTTTT.

The gene calls are TRBV29-1 and TRBJ2-1, with D maybe TRBD1 (5 bases). The V end was cut by 5 bases, the J end by 0 bases, with 11 bases between. This CDR3 comprises 14 residues. CDR1 is SQVTM and CDR2 is ANQGSEA in the germline V gene. In DNA form, the CDR3 reads TGCAGCGTTCAGGCTAGGGGCTCCTACAATGAGCAGTTCTTC. This codes for CSVQARGSYNEQFF.

V gene TRBV4-1 combines with J gene TRBJ1-1; D unclear. Per germline, CDR1 MGHRA and CDR2 YSYEKL. The CDR3 contains 16 residues. V lost 1 base and J 1 base, leaving 13 bases between the germline ends. The CDR3 nucleotides read TGCGCCAGCAGCCAAGGGAGGGCCGTGGGGAACACTGAAGCTTTCTTT. This encodes CASSQGRAVGNTEAFF.

The rearrangement links TRBV20-1 to TRBJ2-7, with TRBD1 identical over 8 bases. The germline gives CDR1 DFQATT, CDR2 SNEGSKA (reference sequence). The V gene end was trimmed by 2 bases and the J gene end by 5 bases; junction bases not matched to a gene: 8. The CDR3 consists of 14 residues. CDR3 sequence reads: CSARLGAGGNEQYF. The CDR3 DNA reads TGCAGTGCTAGACTTGGCGCAGGGGGCAACGAGCAGTACTTC.

The chain uses TRBV6-1 and TRBJ1-1; perhaps TRBD1 as D (6 bases). With 6 bases removed from V and 4 bases from J, the gap between germline ends came to 15 bases. The germline V gene has CDR1 MNHNS and CDR2 SASEGT. This CDR3 contains 14 residues. This CDR3 is CASSRTDRSTEAFF. The CDR3 DNA reads as TGTGCCAGCAGCCGGACCGACAGGAGCACTGAAGCTTTCTTT.

This chain connects TRBV9 to TRBJ2-5; TRBD2 aligns across 10 bases. The CDR3 consists of 15 residues. The junction had 3 bases not matched to a gene; V was cut back by 0 bases and J by 4 bases. Per germline, CDR1 SGDLS and CDR2 YYNGEE. The CDR3 is CASSVEIAGGETQYF. The CDR3 DNA reads TGTGCCAGCAGCGTAGAAATAGCGGGAGGAGAGACCCAGTACTTC.

This clonotype was seen repeatedly, ten times or more. The V and J genes are TRBV7-2 and TRBJ1-2; D remains ambiguous. The germline V gene has CDR1 SGHTA and CDR2 FQGNSA. This CDR3 spans 13 amino acids. Trimming left V 7 bases short and J 4 bases short, with 13 bases between. DNA for the CDR3: TGTGCCAGCACCTCTGGGCCAACCTATGGCTACACCTTC. It yields the protein CASTSGPTYGYTF.

The rearrangement uses TRBV10-3 and TRBJ2-5; maybe TRBD1 (6 bases). With 4 bases removed from V and 0 bases from J, the gap between germline ends came to 6 bases. CDR1 is ENHRY, CDR2 SYGVKD, per germline. The CDR3 extends over 13 amino acids. The CDR3 nucleotides are TGTGCCATCAGTGGGACAGACCAAGAGACCCAGTACTTC. As protein: CAISGTDQETQYF.

This clonotype was observed a handful of times. The rearrangement links TRBV3-1 to TRBJ2-7, with 8 bases lining up with TRBD1. The CDR3 loop spans 15 amino acids. The J segment lost 4 bases and the V segment lost 4 bases, leaving 9 bases of the junction unmatched. CDR1 and CDR2 from the germline V gene are LGHDT and YNNKEL (reference sequence). The CDR3 reads CASSLRQGMLYEQYF. In DNA form, the CDR3 reads TGTGCCAGCAGCCTCCGACAGGGGATGTTGTACGAGCAGTACTTC.

CDR3 nucleotides: TGTGCTAGTGGTTTGGACGAGGGACCCTATGGGCATCAGCCCCAGCATTTT. This codes for CASGLDEGPYGHQPQHF. The rearrangement joins TRBV12-5 to TRBJ1-5; the D gene is possibly TRBD1 (5 bases). The germline V and J ends were trimmed by 1 base and 5 bases, with 18 bases remaining between them. The germline gives CDR1 LGHNT, CDR2 FRNRAP. This CDR3 is built from 17 residues.

V and J are TRBV7-8 and TRBJ1-4, with TRBD1 matching 9 bases. The trim removed 4 bases at V and 5 bases at J, leaving 11 bases unmatched. The CDR3 extends over 17 amino acids. Germline lookup yields CDR1 SGHVS and CDR2 FQNEAQ. The chain's CDR3 is CASSSYRGRGGNEKLFF. DNA of the CDR3: TGTGCCAGCAGCTCCTACAGGGGGCGCGGGGGGAATGAAAAACTGTTTTTT. Based on the CDR3 plus reference TRBV7-8 and TRBJ1-4, the full variable domain is GAGVSQSPRYKVAKRGQDVALRCDPISGHVSLFWYQQALGQGPEFLTYFQNEAQLDKSGLPSDRFFAERPEGSVSTLKIQRTQQEDSAVYLCASSSYRGRGGNEKLFFGSGTQLSVL.

The rearrangement joins TRBV10-2 to TRBJ2-7; 8 positions agree with TRBD1. After removal of 0 bases from V and 5 bases from J, the junction contained 3 bases not matched to a gene. The CDR3 loop spans 14 amino acids. The germline V gene has CDR1 WSHSY and CDR2 SAAADI. CDR3 sequence (DNA): TGCGCCAGCAGTGAGTCAGAACAGGGGGACGAGCAGTACTTC. Encoded protein: CASSESEQGDEQYF.

V usage is TRBV6-2 or TRBV6-3 and J usage is TRBJ2-2, with 10 bases aligning to TRBD1. CDR3 length: 17 residues. Germline V gene data show CDR1 as MNHEY and CDR2 as SVGEGT. J gave up 7 bases and V 6 bases, and 14 bases lay outside the gene matches. CDR3 in DNA: TGTGCCAGCAGCGTTATACCCGGGACAGGGGTTTTCGGGGAGCTGTTTTTT. The encoded protein is CASSVIPGTGVFGELFF.

This clonotype showed up just a few times. The gene calls are TRBV5-1 and TRBJ2-5; D remains unclear. Germline CDR1 reads SGHRS; CDR2 reads YFSETQ. CDR3 size: 14 residues. Trimming shortened V by 3 bases and J by 1 base, and 10 bases separated the two germline ends. This chain's CDR3 is CASSSGRSQETQYF. In DNA, the CDR3 is TGCGCCAGCAGCTCAGGCAGGAGCCAAGAGACCCAGTACTTC.

The genes are TRBV7-9 and TRBJ1-2; the D gene is possibly TRBD1 (6 bases). Germline V gives CDR1 SEHNR, CDR2 FQNEAQ (reference sequence). The V and J ends lost 4 bases and 3 bases respectively, with 15 bases between them. The length of the CDR3 is 15 residues. The DNA of the CDR3 is TGTGCCAGCAGCTCCACCGGACAGCTAGACTATGGCTACACCTTC. Translation gives CASSSTGQLDYGYTF.

The genes are TRBV19 and TRBJ2-1, with 9 bases fitting TRBD2. J was trimmed by 5 bases and V by 6 bases; bases with no gene match: 5. This CDR3 has 14 residues. In germline, CDR1 is LNHDA, CDR2 SQIVND (reference sequence). The CDR3 protein is CASRGLAVHNEQFF. The DNA of the CDR3 is TGTGCCAGTAGGGGACTAGCAGTTCACAATGAGCAGTTCTTC.

The genes are TRBV5-1 and TRBJ2-1; TRBD2 agrees at 10 bases. The CDR3 extends over 18 amino acids. Germline V CDR1 and CDR2: SGHRS, YFSETQ. V lost 5 bases to trimming and J lost 1 base; unmatched junction nucleotides: 12. CDR3 region: CASSKPSGRALSYNEQFF. CDR3 in DNA: TGCGCCAGCAGTAAGCCCAGCGGGAGGGCCCTATCCTACAATGAGCAGTTCTTC.

The chain has TRBV27 and TRBJ2-1; D is perhaps TRBD1 (6 bases). Germline CDR1 and CDR2: MNHEY and SMNVEV (reference sequence). V lost 4 bases and J lost 14, with 18 bases in between. The CDR3 extends over 13 amino acids. The CDR3 spells CASSSRTVQREFF. In DNA form, the CDR3 reads TGTGCCAGCAGTTCCAGGACAGTCCAAAGGGAGTTCTTC.

This chain links TRBV29-1 with TRBJ1-2; weak D call: TRBD1 (6 bases). The CDR3 is 13 amino acids. Deletions cut 3 bases from V and 7 bases from J, with 15 bases between. Germline loops: CDR1 SQVTM, CDR2 ANQGSEA. CDR3 loop: CSVDLTGPSGYTF. The CDR3 DNA follows: TGCAGCGTTGACTTGACAGGCCCCTCTGGCTACACCTTC.